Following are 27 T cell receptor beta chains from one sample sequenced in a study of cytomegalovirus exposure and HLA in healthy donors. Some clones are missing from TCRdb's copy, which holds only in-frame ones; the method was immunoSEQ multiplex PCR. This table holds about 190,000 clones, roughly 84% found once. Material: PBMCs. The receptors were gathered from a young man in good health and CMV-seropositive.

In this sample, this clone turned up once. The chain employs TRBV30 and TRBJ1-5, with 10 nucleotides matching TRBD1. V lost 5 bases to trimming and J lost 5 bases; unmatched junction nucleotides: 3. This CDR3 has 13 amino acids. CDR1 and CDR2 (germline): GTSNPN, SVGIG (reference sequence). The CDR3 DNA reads TGTGCCTGGGCGACAGGGGGCCATCAGCCCCAGCATTTT. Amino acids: CAWATGGHQPQHF.

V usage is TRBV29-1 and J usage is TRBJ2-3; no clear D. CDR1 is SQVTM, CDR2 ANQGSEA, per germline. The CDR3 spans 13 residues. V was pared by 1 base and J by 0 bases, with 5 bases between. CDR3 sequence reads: CSVEGRSTDTQYF. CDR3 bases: TGCAGCGTTGAAGGCAGAAGCACAGATACGCAGTATTTT.

DNA of the CDR3: TGTGCCAGCAGTTCCGGGACAGCCAGCTATGGCTACACCTTC. Encoded protein: CASSSGTASYGYTF. The chain recombines TRBV28 with TRBJ1-2; the match to TRBD1 covers 7 bases. Germline CDR1 MDHEN, CDR2 SYDVKM. V shed 4 bases and J 4 bases; nucleotides not matched to a gene: 6. The CDR3 contains 14 residues.

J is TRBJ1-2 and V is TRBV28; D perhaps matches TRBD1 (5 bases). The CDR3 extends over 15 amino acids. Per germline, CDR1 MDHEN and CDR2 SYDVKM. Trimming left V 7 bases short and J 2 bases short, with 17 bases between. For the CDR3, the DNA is TGTGCCAGCATCGCATTTACAGGAGCGAACTATGGCTACACCTTC. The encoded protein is CASIAFTGANYGYTF.

The CDR3 DNA sequence: TGTGCCAGCAGGCCCGGGAAGGGACTGTTTTTT. Encoded protein: CASRPGKGLFF. This rearrangement joins TRBV2 to TRBJ1-4; D is undetermined. CDR3 length equals 11 residues. V was cut by 6 bases and J by 13 bases, with 12 bases left in between. Germline V gene lookup returns CDR1 SNHLY and CDR2 FYNNEI.

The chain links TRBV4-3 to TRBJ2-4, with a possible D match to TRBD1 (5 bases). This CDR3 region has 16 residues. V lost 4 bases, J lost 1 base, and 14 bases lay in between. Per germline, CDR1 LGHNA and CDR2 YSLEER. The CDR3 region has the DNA TGCGCCAGCAGCCTAAGGATAGGGGTGGCCAAAAACATTCAGTACTTC. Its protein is CASSLRIGVAKNIQYF.

The DNA for the CDR3 is TGCGCCAGCAGCGCCCGGGACTCCGATGAGCAGTTCTTC. Amino acid sequence: CASSARDSDEQFF. The chain is built from TRBV5-1 and TRBJ2-1; TRBD2 might be the D (6 bases). The V and J ends lost 4 bases and 8 bases respectively, with 13 bases between them. The germline CDR1 and CDR2 sequences are SGHRS and YFSETQ. The CDR3 contains 13 residues.

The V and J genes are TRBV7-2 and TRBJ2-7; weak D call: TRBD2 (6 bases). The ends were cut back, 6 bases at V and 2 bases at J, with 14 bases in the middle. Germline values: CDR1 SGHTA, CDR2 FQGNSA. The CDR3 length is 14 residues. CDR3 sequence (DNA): TGTGCCAGCAGTGAAATAGCGGACCCCTACGAGCAGTACTTC. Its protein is CASSEIADPYEQYF.

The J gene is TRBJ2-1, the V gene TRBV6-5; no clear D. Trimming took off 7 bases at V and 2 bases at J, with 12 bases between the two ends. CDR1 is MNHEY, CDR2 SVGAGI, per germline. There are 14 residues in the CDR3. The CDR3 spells CASTPGPTYNEQFF. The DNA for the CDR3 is TGTGCCAGCACCCCCGGTCCGACCTACAATGAGCAGTTCTTC.

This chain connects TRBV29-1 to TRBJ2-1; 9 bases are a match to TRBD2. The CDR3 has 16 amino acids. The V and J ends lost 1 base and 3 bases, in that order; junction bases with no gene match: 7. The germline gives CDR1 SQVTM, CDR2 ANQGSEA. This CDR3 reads CSVEGGAGGGYNEQFF. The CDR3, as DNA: TGCAGCGTTGAAGGAGGTGCGGGGGGGGGCTACAATGAGCAGTTCTTC.

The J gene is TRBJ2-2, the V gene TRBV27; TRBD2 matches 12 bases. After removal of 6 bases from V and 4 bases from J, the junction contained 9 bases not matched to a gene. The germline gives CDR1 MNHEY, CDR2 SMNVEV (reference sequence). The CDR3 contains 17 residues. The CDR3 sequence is CASRPRLAGDSTGELFF. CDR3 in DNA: TGTGCCAGCAGACCCCGACTAGCGGGAGACTCCACCGGGGAGCTGTTTTTT.

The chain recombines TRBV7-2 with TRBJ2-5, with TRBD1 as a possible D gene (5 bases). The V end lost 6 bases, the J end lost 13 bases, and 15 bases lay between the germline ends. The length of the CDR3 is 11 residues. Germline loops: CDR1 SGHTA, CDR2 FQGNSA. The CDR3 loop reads CASSQGARPYF. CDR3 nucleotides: TGTGCCAGCAGTCAGGGCGCTAGACCGTACTTC.

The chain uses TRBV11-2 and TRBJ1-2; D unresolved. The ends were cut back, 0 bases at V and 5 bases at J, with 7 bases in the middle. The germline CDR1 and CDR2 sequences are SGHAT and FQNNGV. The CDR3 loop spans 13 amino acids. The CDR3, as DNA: TGTGCCAGCAGCTTAGAGGCGGGATATGGCTACACCTTC. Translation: CASSLEAGYGYTF.

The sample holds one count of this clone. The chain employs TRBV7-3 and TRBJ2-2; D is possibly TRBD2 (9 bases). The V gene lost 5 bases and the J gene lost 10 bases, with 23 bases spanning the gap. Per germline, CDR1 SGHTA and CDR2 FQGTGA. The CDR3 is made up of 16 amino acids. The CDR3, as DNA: TGTGCCAGCAGCCGGAAGGGGCGGGGGGGACAGGAGGAGCTGTTTTTT. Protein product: CASSRKGRGGQEELFF.

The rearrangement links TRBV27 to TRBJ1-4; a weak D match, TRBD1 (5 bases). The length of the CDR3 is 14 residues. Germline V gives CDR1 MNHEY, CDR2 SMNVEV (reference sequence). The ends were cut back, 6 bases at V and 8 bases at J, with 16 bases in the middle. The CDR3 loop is CASSYLDSREKLFF. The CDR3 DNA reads TGTGCCAGCAGCTACTTAGACAGCCGCGAAAAACTGTTTTTT.

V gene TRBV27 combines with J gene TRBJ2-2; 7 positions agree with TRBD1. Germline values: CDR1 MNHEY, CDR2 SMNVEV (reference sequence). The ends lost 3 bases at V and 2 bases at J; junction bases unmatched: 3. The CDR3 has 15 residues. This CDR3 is CASSFTGVNTGELFF. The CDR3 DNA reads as TGTGCCAGCAGTTTCACAGGGGTTAACACCGGGGAGCTGTTTTTT.

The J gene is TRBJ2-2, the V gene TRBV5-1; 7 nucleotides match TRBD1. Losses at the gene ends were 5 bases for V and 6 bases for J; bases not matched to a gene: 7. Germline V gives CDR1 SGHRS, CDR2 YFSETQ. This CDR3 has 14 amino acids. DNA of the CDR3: TGCGCCAGCAGGCTAGACAGGGTGGCCGGGGAGCTGTTTTTT. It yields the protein CASRLDRVAGELFF.

In DNA, the CDR3 is TGCGCCAGCAGCTTTGGTCTGGGACCGGGGGTCACTGAAGCTTTCTTT. It specifies CASSFGLGPGVTEAFF. The rearrangement links TRBV5-1 to TRBJ1-1; TRBD1 is a possible D gene (5 bases). CDR1 and CDR2 from the germline V gene are SGHRS and YFSETQ. V shed 2 bases and J shed 4 bases, with 18 bases lying between them. The CDR3 is 16 residues long. The full variable domain, its missing parts supplied by reference TRBV5-1 and TRBJ1-1, is KAGVTQTPRYLIKTRGQQVTLSCSPISGHRSVSWYQQTPGQGLQFLFEYFSETQRNKGNFPGRFSGRQFSNSRSEMNVSTLELGDSALYLCASSFGLGPGVTEAFFGQGTRLTVV.

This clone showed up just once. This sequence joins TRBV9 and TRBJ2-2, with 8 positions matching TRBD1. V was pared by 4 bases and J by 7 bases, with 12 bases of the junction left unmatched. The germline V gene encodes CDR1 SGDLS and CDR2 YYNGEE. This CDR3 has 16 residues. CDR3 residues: CASSLGGQVLVGELFF. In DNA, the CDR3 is TGTGCCAGCAGCCTGGGGGGACAGGTTTTAGTCGGGGAGCTGTTTTTT.

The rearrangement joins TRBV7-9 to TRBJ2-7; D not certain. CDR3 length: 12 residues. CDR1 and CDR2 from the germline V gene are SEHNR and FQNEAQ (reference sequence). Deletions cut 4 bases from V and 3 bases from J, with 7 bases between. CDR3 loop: CASSSPFYEQYF. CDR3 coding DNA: TGTGCCAGCAGCTCCCCGTTCTACGAGCAGTACTTC.

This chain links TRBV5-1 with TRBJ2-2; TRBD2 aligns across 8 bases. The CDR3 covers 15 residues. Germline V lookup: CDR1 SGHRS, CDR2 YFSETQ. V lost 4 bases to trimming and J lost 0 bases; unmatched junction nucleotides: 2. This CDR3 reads CASSPLAANTGELFF. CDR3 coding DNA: TGCGCCAGCAGCCCACTAGCGGCGAACACCGGGGAGCTGTTTTTT.

CDR3 coding DNA: TGTGCCAGCAGCTTACTAGGTACAGATACGCAGTATTTT. Translating it yields CASSLLGTDTQYF. The chain links TRBV7-9 to TRBJ2-3, with D unclear. The CDR3 extends over 13 amino acids. Germline V gene data show CDR1 as SEHNR and CDR2 as FQNEAQ (reference sequence). V was shortened by 2 bases and J by 3 bases, with 6 bases between the two germline ends.

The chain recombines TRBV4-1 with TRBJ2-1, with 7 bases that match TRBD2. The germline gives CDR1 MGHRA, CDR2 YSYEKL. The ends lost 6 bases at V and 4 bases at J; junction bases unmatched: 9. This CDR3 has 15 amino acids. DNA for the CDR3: TGCGCCAGCAGGGTAACGCTAGCGGAATACAATGAGCAGTTCTTC. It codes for CASRVTLAEYNEQFF.

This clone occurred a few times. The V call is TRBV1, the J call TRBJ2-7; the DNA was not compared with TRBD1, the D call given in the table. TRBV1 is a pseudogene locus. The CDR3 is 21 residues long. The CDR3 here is CTSSQGMVAGGERGGTYEQYF. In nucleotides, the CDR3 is TGCACCAGCAGCCAAGGAATGGTGGCAGGGGGCGAAAGAGGGGGAACCTACGAGCAGTACTTC.

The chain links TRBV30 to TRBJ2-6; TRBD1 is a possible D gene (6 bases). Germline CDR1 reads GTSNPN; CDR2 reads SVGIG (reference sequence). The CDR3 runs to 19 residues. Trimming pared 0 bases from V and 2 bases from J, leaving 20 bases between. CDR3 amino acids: CAWSVQGKTSVTGANVLTF. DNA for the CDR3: TGTGCCTGGAGTGTTCAGGGGAAGACTTCGGTGACTGGGGCCAACGTCCTGACTTTC.

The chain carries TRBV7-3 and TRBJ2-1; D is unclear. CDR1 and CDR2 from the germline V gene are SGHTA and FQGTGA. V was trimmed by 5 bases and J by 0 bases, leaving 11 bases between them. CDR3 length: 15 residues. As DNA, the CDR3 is TGTGCCAGCAGCGAGGAGATGGGCTCCTACAATGAGCAGTTCTTC. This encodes CASSEEMGSYNEQFF.

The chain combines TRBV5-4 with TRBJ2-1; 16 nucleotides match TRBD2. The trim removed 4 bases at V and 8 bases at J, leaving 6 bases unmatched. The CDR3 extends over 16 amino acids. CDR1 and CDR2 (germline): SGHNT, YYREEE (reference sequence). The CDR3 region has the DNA TGTGCCAGCAGCCCCGGGACTAGCGGGAGGGCCGATGAGCAGTTCTTC. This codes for CASSPGTSGRADEQFF.